This T cell receptor (beta chain) comes out of a study of blood T cell repertoires in COVID-19. The overall study: Donors in the United States, Italy and Spain gave samples during acute or convalescent COVID-19. From T cells, B-cell-depleted T cells, or PBMCs came the material, which was cDNA or gDNA.

The method was immunoSEQ multiplex PCR; TCRdb's version includes in-frame clones alone and lacks a portion of them. This table holds approximately 200,000 clones, 70% to 90% found once. This CDR3 contains 16 residues. The germline gives CDR1 MNHEY, CDR2 SMNVEV (reference sequence). J was trimmed by 4 bases and V by 4 bases; bases with no gene match: 9. The TCR originated in a man aged 45-65 years who had recovered from COVID-19. Material: peripheral blood. This sequence joins TRBV27 and TRBJ1-2; 10 nucleotides agree with TRBD1. The CDR3 loop reads CASSSSRTGGFYGYTF. The CDR3, as DNA: TGTGCCAGCAGTTCATCCCGGACAGGGGGTTTCTATGGCTACACCTTC.